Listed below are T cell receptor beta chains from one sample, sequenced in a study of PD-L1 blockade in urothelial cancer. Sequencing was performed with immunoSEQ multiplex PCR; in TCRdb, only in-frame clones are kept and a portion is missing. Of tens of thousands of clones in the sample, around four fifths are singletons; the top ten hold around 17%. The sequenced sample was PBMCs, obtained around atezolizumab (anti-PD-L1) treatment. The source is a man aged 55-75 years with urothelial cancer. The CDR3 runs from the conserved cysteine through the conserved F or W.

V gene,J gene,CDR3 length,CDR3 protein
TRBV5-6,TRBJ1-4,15,CASSLQGATNEKLFF
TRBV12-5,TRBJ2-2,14,CASGSGTSIGELFF
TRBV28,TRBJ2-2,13,CATVRGNTGELFF
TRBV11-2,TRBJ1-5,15,CASSLDWQSNQPQHF
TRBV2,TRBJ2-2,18,CASSELAGTTSNTGELFF
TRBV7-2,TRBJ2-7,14,CASSETGTAYEQYF
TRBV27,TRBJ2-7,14,CASSQPGVPGEQYF
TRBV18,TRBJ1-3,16,CASSLPTGLSGNTIYF
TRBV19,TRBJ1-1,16,CASSIGKGALPLEAFF
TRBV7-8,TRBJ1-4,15,CASSLARTQGEKLFF
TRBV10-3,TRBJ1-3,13,CASGLNSGNTIYF
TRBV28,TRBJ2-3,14,CASSSGRVGDTQYF
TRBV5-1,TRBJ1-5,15,CASSLAGGSNQPQHF
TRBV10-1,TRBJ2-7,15,CASSERRGGSYEQYF
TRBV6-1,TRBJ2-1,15,CASKRSGGSYNEQFF
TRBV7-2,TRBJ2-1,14,CASSLGSGYNEQFF
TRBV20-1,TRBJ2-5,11,CSATVQETQYF
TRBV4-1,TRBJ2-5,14,CASSSTSLVETQYF
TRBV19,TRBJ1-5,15,CASSKTGGEAQPQHF
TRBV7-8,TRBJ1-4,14,CASSSRDRGGKLFF